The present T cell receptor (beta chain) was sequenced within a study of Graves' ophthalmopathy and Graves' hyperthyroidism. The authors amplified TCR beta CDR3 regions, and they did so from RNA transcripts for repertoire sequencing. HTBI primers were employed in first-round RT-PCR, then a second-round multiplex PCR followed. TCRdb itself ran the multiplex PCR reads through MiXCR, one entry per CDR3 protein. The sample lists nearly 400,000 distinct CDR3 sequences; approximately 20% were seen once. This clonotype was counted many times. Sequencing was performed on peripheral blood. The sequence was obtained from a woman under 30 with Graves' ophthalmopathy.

CDR3 sequence: CASSLAGRSNQPQHF. The CDR3, as DNA: TGTGCCAGCAGTTTAGCAGGGCGCAGCAATCAGCCCCAGCATTTT. The J gene is TRBJ1-5, the V gene TRBV28, with D possibly TRBD1 on 5 matching bases. In germline, CDR1 is MDHEN, CDR2 SYDVKM. This CDR3 region has 15 residues. The V end was cut by 2 bases, the J end by 1 base, with 9 bases between.